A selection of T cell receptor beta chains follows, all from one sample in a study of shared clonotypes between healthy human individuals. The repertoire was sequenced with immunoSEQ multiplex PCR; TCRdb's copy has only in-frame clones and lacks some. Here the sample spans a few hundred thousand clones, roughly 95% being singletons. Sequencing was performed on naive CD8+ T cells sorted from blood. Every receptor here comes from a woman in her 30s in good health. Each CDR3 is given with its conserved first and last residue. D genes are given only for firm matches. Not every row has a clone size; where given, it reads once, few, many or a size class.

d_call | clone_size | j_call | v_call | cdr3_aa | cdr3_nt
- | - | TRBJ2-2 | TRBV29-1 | CSVVGSNTGELFF | TGCAGCGTTGTCGGTTCGAACACCGGGGAGCTGTTTTTT
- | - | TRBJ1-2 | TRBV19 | CASPGPGGGYTF | TGTGCCTCCCCCGGGCCCGGTGGTGGCTACACCTTC
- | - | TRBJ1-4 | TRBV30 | CAWSQGIEGEKLFF | TGTGCCTGGAGCCAGGGGATCGAAGGGGAAAAACTGTTTTTT
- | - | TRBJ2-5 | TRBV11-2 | CASSYASGKGETQYF | TGTGCCAGCAGCTATGCATCCGGGAAAGGGGAGACCCAGTACTTC
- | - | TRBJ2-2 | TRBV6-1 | CASISGDTGELFF | TGTGCCAGCATCTCGGGGGACACCGGGGAGCTGTTTTTT
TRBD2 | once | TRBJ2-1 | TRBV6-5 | CASSYSTGGPGNEQFF | TGTGCCAGCAGTTACTCGACGGGAGGTCCGGGCAATGAGCAGTTCTTC
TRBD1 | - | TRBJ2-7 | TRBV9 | CASSVDGQGSYEQYF | TGTGCCAGCAGCGTAGACGGACAGGGCTCCTACGAGCAGTACTTC
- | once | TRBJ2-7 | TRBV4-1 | CASSHRGGDEQYF | TGCGCCAGCAGCCACAGGGGGGGCGACGAGCAGTACTTC
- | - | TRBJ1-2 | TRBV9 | CASSAWDIPSDGYTF | TGTGCCAGCAGCGCCTGGGACATCCCGTCCGATGGCTACACCTTC
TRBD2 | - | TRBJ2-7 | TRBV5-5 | CASSSSGSVSYEQYF | TGTGCCAGCAGCTCCAGCGGGAGCGTCTCCTACGAGCAGTACTTC
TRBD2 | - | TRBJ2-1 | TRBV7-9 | CASSRPVSAGDANEQFF | TGTGCCAGCAGCCGGCCGGTGTCAGCGGGAGATGCTAATGAGCAGTTCTTC
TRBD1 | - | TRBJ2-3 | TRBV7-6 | CASSLGTGLTDTQYF | TGTGCCAGCAGCTTGGGGACAGGGCTCACAGATACGCAGTATTTT
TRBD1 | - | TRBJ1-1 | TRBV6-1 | CASSEYGTGAEAFF | TGTGCCAGCAGTGAATACGGGACAGGGGCTGAAGCTTTCTTT
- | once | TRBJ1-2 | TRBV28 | CASSLLSQNGYTF | TGTGCCAGCAGTCTGCTGAGCCAGAATGGCTACACCTTC
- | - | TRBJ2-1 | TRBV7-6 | CASSLGGPSASSYNEQFF | TGTGCCAGCAGCTTAGGGGGGCCTAGCGCCAGCTCCTACAATGAGCAGTTCTTC
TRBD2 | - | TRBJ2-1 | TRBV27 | CASSLYGGRFEQFF | TGTGCCAGCAGTCTTTATGGCGGGAGATTTGAGCAGTTCTTC
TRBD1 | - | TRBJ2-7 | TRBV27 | CASSSYTQGLGEQYF | TGTGCCAGCAGTTCATATACACAGGGGTTGGGCGAGCAGTACTTC
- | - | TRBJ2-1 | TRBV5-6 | CASSFLWSEQFF | TGTGCCAGCAGCTTCCTCTGGAGTGAGCAGTTCTTC
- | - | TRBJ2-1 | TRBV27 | CASKRGGGSSYNEQFF | TGTGCCAGCAAGAGAGGGGGGGGGAGCTCCTACAATGAGCAGTTCTTC
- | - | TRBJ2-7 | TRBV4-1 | CASSHPGLSYEQYF | TGCGCCAGCAGCCATCCAGGGCTCTCCTACGAGCAGTACTTC
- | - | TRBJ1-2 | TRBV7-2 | CASSFEFSFTGGYTF | TGTGCCAGCAGCTTCGAGTTCTCCTTTACTGGTGGCTACACCTTC
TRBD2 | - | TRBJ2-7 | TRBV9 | CASSVSGPGEEQYF | TGTGCCAGCAGCGTTAGCGGGCCGGGGGAGGAGCAGTACTTC
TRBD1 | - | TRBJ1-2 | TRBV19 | CASSIYRDRGNYGYTF | TGTGCCAGTAGTATCTACCGGGACAGGGGGAACTATGGCTACACCTTC
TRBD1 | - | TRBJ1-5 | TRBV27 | CASSFGTGANQPQHF | TGTGCCAGCAGTTTTGGGACAGGAGCAAATCAGCCCCAGCATTTT
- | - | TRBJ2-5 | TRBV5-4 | CASSFGGGRETQYF | TGTGCCAGCTCATTTGGGGGTGGGAGGGAGACCCAGTACTTC
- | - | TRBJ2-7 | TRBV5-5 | CASSPDVTRQYEQYF | TGTGCCAGCAGCCCTGACGTCACCAGACAATACGAGCAGTACTTC
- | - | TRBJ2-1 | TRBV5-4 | CASSSNNEQFF | TGTGCCAGCAGCTCTAACAATGAGCAGTTCTTC
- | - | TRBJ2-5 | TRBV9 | CASSVGGTQETQYF | TGTGCCAGCAGCGTAGGGGGAACCCAAGAGACCCAGTACTTC
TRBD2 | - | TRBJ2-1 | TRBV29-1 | CSVGSGRANEQFF | TGCAGCGTTGGTAGCGGGAGGGCCAATGAGCAGTTCTTC
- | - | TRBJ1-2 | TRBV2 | CASRAGFRGYTF | TGTGCCAGCAGGGCAGGGTTTAGAGGCTACACCTTC
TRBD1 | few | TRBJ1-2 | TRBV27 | CASSFGTGYGYTF | TGTGCCAGCAGTTTCGGGACAGGGTATGGCTACACCTTC
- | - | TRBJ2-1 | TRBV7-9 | CASSSWGPTNEQFF | TGTGCCAGCAGCTCCTGGGGACCCACAAATGAGCAGTTCTTC
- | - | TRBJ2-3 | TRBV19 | CASSNRDPIFTDTQYF | TGTGCCAGTAGTAACCGGGACCCGATTTTCACAGATACGCAGTATTTT
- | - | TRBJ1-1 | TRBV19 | CASIRDTEAFF | TGTGCCAGTATACGCGACACTGAAGCTTTCTTT
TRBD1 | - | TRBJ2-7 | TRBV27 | CASRAIGTGGYEQYF | TGTGCCAGCAGAGCCATCGGGACAGGGGGCTACGAGCAGTACTTC
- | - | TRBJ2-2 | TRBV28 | CASSNSLSTGELFF | TGTGCCAGCAGTAATAGTCTGAGCACCGGGGAGCTGTTTTTT
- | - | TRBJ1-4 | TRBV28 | CASSFMPPRQLFF | TGTGCCAGCAGTTTCATGCCCCCGAGGCAACTGTTTTTT
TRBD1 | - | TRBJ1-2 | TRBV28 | CASNGPGQGEDNYGYTF | TGTGCCAGCAATGGGCCAGGACAGGGAGAGGATAACTATGGCTACACCTTC
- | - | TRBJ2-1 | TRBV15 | CATSTGQAEQFF | TGTGCCACCAGCACCGGGCAAGCTGAGCAGTTCTTC
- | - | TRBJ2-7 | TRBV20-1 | CSASGRDEQYF | TGCAGTGCTTCTGGACGAGACGAGCAGTACTTC
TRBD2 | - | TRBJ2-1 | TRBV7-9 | CASSPGLAGTNEQFF | TGTGCCAGCAGCCCCGGACTAGCGGGGACCAATGAGCAGTTCTTC
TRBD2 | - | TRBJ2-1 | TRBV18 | CASSPWTSGSGNEQFF | TGTGCCAGCTCACCCTGGACTAGCGGGAGTGGGAATGAGCAGTTCTTC
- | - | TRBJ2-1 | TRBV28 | CASSILGSGPPDEQFF | TGTGCCAGCAGTATCCTCGGGAGCGGGCCCCCCGATGAGCAGTTCTTC
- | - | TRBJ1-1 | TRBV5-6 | CASSFAGAEAFF | TGTGCCAGCAGCTTTGCGGGTGCCGAAGCTTTCTTT
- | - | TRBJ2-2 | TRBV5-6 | CASSQTRLNGELFF | TGTGCCAGCAGCCAGACAAGGTTAAACGGGGAGCTGTTTTTT
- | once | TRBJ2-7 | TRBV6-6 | CASSYSTNGGYEQYF | TGTGCCAGCAGTTACTCGACGAATGGCGGCTACGAGCAGTACTTC
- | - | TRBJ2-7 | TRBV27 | CASSLGASYEQYF | TGTGCCAGCAGTTTGGGCGCCTCCTACGAGCAGTACTTC
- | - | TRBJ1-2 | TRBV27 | CASSHGQRYGYTF | TGTGCCAGCAGCCATGGACAGAGGTATGGCTACACCTTC
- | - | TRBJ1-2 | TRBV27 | CASSLRGYTF | TGTGCCAGCAGTTTACGGGGCTACACCTTC
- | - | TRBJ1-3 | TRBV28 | CASSLGGNTIYF | TGTGCCAGCAGTTTAGGTGGAAACACCATATATTTT
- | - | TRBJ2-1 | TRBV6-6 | CASSYEWGSYNEQFF | TGTGCCAGCAGTTACGAGTGGGGGTCCTACAATGAGCAGTTCTTC